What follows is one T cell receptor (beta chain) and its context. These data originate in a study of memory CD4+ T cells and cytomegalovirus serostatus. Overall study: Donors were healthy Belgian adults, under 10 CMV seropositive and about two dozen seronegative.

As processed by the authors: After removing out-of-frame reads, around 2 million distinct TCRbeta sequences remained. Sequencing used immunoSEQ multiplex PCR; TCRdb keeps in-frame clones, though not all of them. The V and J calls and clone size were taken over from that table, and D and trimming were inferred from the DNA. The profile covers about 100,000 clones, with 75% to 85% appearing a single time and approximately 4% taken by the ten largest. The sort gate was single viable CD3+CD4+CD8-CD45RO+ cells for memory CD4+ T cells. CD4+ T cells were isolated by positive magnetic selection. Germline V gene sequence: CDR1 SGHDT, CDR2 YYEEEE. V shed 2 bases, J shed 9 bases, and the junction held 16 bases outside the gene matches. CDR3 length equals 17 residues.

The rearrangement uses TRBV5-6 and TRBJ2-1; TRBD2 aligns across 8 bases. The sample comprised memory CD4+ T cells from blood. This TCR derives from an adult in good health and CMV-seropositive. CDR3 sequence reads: CASSLVGAGGLGTEQFF. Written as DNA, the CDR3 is TGTGCCAGCAGCTTAGTAGGGGCGGGGGGACTAGGGACTGAGCAGTTCTTC. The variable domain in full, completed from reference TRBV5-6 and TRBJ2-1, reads DAGVTQSPTHLIKTRGQQVTLRCSPKSGHDTVSWYQQALGQGPQFIFQYYEEEERQRGNFPDRFSGHQFPNYSSELNVNALLLGDSALYLCASSLVGAGGLGTEQFFGPGTRLTVL.